One sample yielded the 26 T cell receptor beta chains listed below, sequenced in a study of T cell responses to AZD1222 COVID-19 vaccine. The table came from immunoSEQ multiplex PCR; TCRdb's copy has only in-frame clones and leaves some out. The sample yields some 150,000 clones, around 90% seen once. Sequenced here: peripheral blood, sampled 28 days after the second AZD1222 dose. The source of these receptors is an adult who received the AZD1222 COVID-19 vaccine.

The chain uses TRBV5-8 and TRBJ2-1; D not certain. Germline V CDR1 and CDR2: SGHTS, YDEGEE. The CDR3 has 14 amino acids. The V and J ends lost 4 bases and 8 bases respectively, with 16 bases between them. As DNA, the CDR3 is TGTGCCAGCAGCCTCAAGAGCCGTCGCGATGAGCAGTTCTTC. It is translated as CASSLKSRRDEQFF.

The CDR3 here is CASSVDGGTGNQPQHF. Here the CDR3 DNA reads TGTGCCAGCAGCGTAGACGGGGGGACAGGTAATCAGCCCCAGCATTTT. The chain links TRBV9 to TRBJ1-5; 8 bases are a match to TRBD1. This CDR3 contains 16 residues. CDR1 SGDLS and CDR2 YYNGEE come from the germline V gene. V gave up 0 bases and J gave up 4 bases; unmatched junction bases: 6. Drawing the rest from reference TRBV9 and TRBJ1-5, the complete variable domain is DSGVTQTPKHLITATGQRVTLRCSPRSGDLSVYWYQQSLDQGLQFLIQYYNGEERAKGNILERFSAQQFPDLHSELNLSSLELGDSALYFCASSVDGGTGNQPQHFGDGTRLSIL.

This chain connects TRBV27 to TRBJ1-2; D is undetermined. Germline CDR1 is MNHEY and CDR2 is SMNVEV (reference sequence). V gave up 0 bases and J gave up 4 bases, with 18 bases separating them. The CDR3 is 17 amino acids. As DNA, the CDR3 is TGTGCCAGCAGTTTATCGTGGGGATCCGGGTTGGCCTATGGCTACACCTTC. Its protein is CASSLSWGSGLAYGYTF.

The chain carries TRBV6-5 and TRBJ2-7; D is possibly TRBD2 (5 bases). There are 12 residues in the CDR3. Germline V gene data show CDR1 as MNHEY and CDR2 as SVGAGI. The V end was cut by 6 bases, the J end by 6 bases, with 12 bases between. CDR3 nucleotides: TGTGCCAGCAGAACCTACAGCGGCGAGCAGTACTTC. Its protein is CASRTYSGEQYF.

This clone was recorded a few times. The J gene is TRBJ1-1, the V gene TRBV19, with D perhaps matching TRBD1 (6 bases). V lost 2 bases, J lost 2 bases, and 15 bases lay in between. This CDR3 spans 16 amino acids. The germline V gene has CDR1 LNHDA and CDR2 SQIVND (reference sequence). CDR3 protein: CASSIWDNVPNTEAFF. CDR3 DNA: TGTGCCAGTAGTATATGGGACAATGTCCCAAACACTGAAGCTTTCTTT.

The chain recombines TRBV10-3 with TRBJ2-1; TRBD2 might be the D (6 bases). Between the trimmed V and J ends, which lost 2 bases and 2 bases, there was a span of 13 bases. CDR3 length: 16 residues. In germline, CDR1 is ENHRY, CDR2 SYGVKD. The CDR3 bases are TGTGCCATCAGTGAGGGTGTGGGAGGCACCTACAATGAGCAGTTCTTC. It is translated as CAISEGVGGTYNEQFF.

This rearrangement joins TRBV19 to TRBJ2-1, with TRBD2 matching 14 bases. This CDR3 has 20 residues. The V segment lost 0 bases and the J segment 6 bases; nucleotides outside the gene matches: 13. The germline V gene encodes CDR1 LNHDA and CDR2 SQIVND (reference sequence). The CDR3 DNA reads as TGTGCCAGTAGTATAGATCGGCAGGGGACTAGCGGGAGAGGGGGCAATGAGCAGTTCTTC. Residues: CASSIDRQGTSGRGGNEQFF.

This rearrangement joins TRBV7-9 to TRBJ2-7; 13 positions match TRBD2. Germline CDR1 and CDR2: SEHNR and FQNEAQ (reference sequence). With V trimmed by 4 bases and J by 5 bases, 5 bases remained unmatched. The CDR3 has 15 residues. CDR3 sequence (DNA): TGTGCCAGCAGCTCGACTAGCGGGAGGCGGGACGAGCAGTACTTC. It codes for CASSSTSGRRDEQYF.

The gene calls are TRBV6-4 and TRBJ1-1; D may be TRBD1 (5 bases). The germline V gene has CDR1 MRHNA and CDR2 SNTAGT. Trimming removed 7 bases from V and 4 bases from J, with 16 bases in between. The CDR3 has 14 residues. This chain's CDR3 is CASKREDGGTEAFF. The CDR3 DNA follows: TGTGCCAGCAAAAGGGAAGACGGGGGCACTGAAGCTTTCTTT.

The V call is TRBV19, the J call TRBJ2-3; 9 bases fit TRBD1. CDR3 length equals 15 residues. Germline V gives CDR1 LNHDA, CDR2 SQIVND (reference sequence). The ends lost 6 bases at V and 0 bases at J; junction bases unmatched: 4. CDR3 sequence: CASRWGTGSTDTQYF. CDR3 DNA sequence: TGTGCCAGTAGATGGGGGACAGGGAGCACAGATACGCAGTATTTT. The complete variable domain, with remaining parts taken from reference TRBV19 and TRBJ2-3, reads DGGITQSPKYLFRKEGQNVTLSCEQNLNHDAMYWYRQDPGQGLRLIYYSQIVNDFQKGDIAEGYSVSREKKESFPLTVTSAQKNPTAFYLCASRWGTGSTDTQYFGPGTRLTVL.

The gene calls are TRBV5-1 and TRBJ2-2; D is uncertain. V was pared by 2 bases and J by 3 bases, with 2 bases between. This CDR3 is built from 12 residues. Per germline, CDR1 SGHRS and CDR2 YFSETQ. CDR3 in amino acids: CASSFYTGELFF. Here the CDR3 DNA reads TGCGCCAGCAGCTTCTACACCGGGGAGCTGTTTTTT. Full variable domain (missing parts from reference TRBV5-1 and TRBJ2-2): KAGVTQTPRYLIKTRGQQVTLSCSPISGHRSVSWYQQTPGQGLQFLFEYFSETQRNKGNFPGRFSGRQFSNSRSEMNVSTLELGDSALYLCASSFYTGELFFGEGSRLTVL.

V is TRBV6-5 and J is TRBJ2-7, with D unresolved. Germline V gene sequence: CDR1 MNHEY, CDR2 SVGAGI. The CDR3 consists of 14 residues. V was trimmed by 0 bases and J by 5 bases, leaving 11 bases between them. CDR3 nucleotides: TGTGCCAGCAGTTACTCAAAGGCGCAGGACGAGCAGTACTTC. Amino acid sequence: CASSYSKAQDEQYF.

As regards this clone: Other DNA variants within this sample encode the same CDR3. The chain joins TRBV7-9 to TRBJ1-1; D perhaps matches TRBD1 (5 bases). The V end lost 1 base, the J end lost 7 bases, and 7 bases lay between the germline ends. This CDR3 is built from 12 residues. The germline V gene encodes CDR1 SEHNR and CDR2 FQNEAQ (reference sequence). CDR3 loop: CASSLGQGEAFF. The CDR3, as DNA: TGTGCCAGCAGCTTAGGGCAGGGTGAAGCTTTCTTT.

The J gene is TRBJ2-5, the V gene TRBV24-1; a possible D gene is TRBD1 (5 bases). The CDR3 is 10 amino acids. The V gene's germline CDR1 is KGHDR and CDR2 SFDVKD. With 0 bases removed from V and 13 bases from J, the gap between germline ends came to 5 bases. CDR3 protein: CATSDLGAYF. DNA for the CDR3: TGTGCCACCAGTGATTTGGGGGCGTACTTC.

V is TRBV3-1 (or the pseudogene TRBV3-2) and J is TRBJ1-1, with D possibly TRBD1 on 5 matching bases. Per the germline V gene, CDR1 is LGHDT and CDR2 is YNNKEL (reference sequence). The CDR3 length is 11 residues. V lost 10 bases and J lost 5, with 11 bases in between. CDR3 loop: CATSGTTEAFF. The CDR3 nucleotides are TGTGCCACCTCGGGGACGACTGAAGCTTTCTTT.

This chain connects TRBV27 to TRBJ1-5; perhaps TRBD1 as D (5 bases). This CDR3 has 15 residues. Germline V gene data show CDR1 as MNHEY and CDR2 as SMNVEV (reference sequence). V dropped 4 bases and J dropped 0 bases, with 10 bases sitting between them. The CDR3 spells CASSWGGFSNQPQHF. CDR3 coding DNA: TGTGCCAGCAGTTGGGGGGGATTTAGCAATCAGCCCCAGCATTTT.

The genes are TRBV27 and TRBJ1-1; D is undetermined. CDR3 length: 14 amino acids. The V and J ends lost 2 bases and 1 base respectively, with 8 bases between them. The V gene's germline CDR1 is MNHEY and CDR2 SMNVEV (reference sequence). The chain's CDR3 is CASSLNVANTEAFF. The CDR3 DNA sequence: TGTGCCAGCAGTTTAAACGTGGCGAACACTGAAGCTTTCTTT.

The chain couples TRBV18 to TRBJ1-1; D remains ambiguous. Germline loops: CDR1 KGHSH, CDR2 LQKENI. Between the trimmed V and J ends, which lost 5 bases and 1 base, there was a span of 8 bases. The CDR3 runs to 13 residues. The CDR3 nucleotides read TGTGCCAGCTCAAGGGTTCAGAACACTGAAGCTTTCTTT. Its protein is CASSRVQNTEAFF.

V is TRBV6-6 and J is TRBJ1-5; D ambiguous. Between the trimmed V and J ends, which lost 6 bases and 1 base, there was a span of 10 bases. CDR1 is MNHNY and CDR2 is SVGAGI in the germline V gene (reference sequence). The CDR3 is 14 amino acids. The CDR3 loop is CASSGEMSNQPQHF. CDR3 in DNA: TGTGCCAGCAGCGGAGAGATGAGCAATCAGCCCCAGCATTTT.

This clone was seen only once. V gene TRBV2 combines with J gene TRBJ2-7; possibly TRBD1 for D (5 bases). This CDR3 comprises 15 residues. V lost 6 bases, J lost 0 bases, and 15 bases lay in between. CDR1 SNHLY and CDR2 FYNNEI come from the germline V gene. CDR3 loop: CASRDSAHFSYEQYF. The CDR3 nucleotides read TGTGCCAGCAGAGACAGCGCCCATTTCTCCTACGAGCAGTACTTC.

The chain employs TRBV12-3 or TRBV12-4 and TRBJ1-5; tentative D call: TRBD1 (5 bases). Trimming pared 5 bases from V and 9 bases from J, leaving 14 bases between. The CDR3 has 13 amino acids. CDR3 DNA sequence: TGTGCCAGCAGTCCGGGGACCTTGAGGCCCCAGCATTTT. Its protein is CASSPGTLRPQHF.

The gene calls are TRBV10-2 and TRBJ2-7, with 14 nucleotides matching TRBD2. The germline V gene has CDR1 WSHSY and CDR2 SAAADI. The CDR3 loop spans 14 amino acids. V lost 8 bases, J lost 4 bases, and 4 bases stayed unmatched. The CDR3 is CASRGLAGVYEQYF. The CDR3 DNA reads TGCGCCAGCCGGGGACTAGCGGGAGTGTACGAGCAGTACTTC.

This chain uses TRBV6-2 or TRBV6-3 with TRBJ2-7, with 8 nucleotides matching TRBD1. CDR1 is MNHEY, CDR2 SVGEGT, per germline. The CDR3 has 13 amino acids. The J segment lost 6 bases and the V segment lost 6 bases, leaving 7 bases of the junction unmatched. This CDR3 is CASSNRGDGEQYF. DNA of the CDR3: TGTGCCAGCAGCAACAGGGGGGACGGCGAGCAGTACTTC.

The chain employs TRBV6-6 and TRBJ1-2; no firm D call. CDR1 is MNHNY, CDR2 SVGAGI, per germline (reference sequence). V was pared by 0 bases and J by 6 bases, with 17 bases between. The CDR3 is 16 residues long. The CDR3: CASSYSLASPLDGYTF. For the CDR3, the DNA is TGTGCCAGCAGTTACTCTTTAGCTTCCCCTTTGGATGGCTACACCTTC.

The chain is built from TRBV9 and TRBJ1-2, with 9 bases lining up with TRBD1. Trimming took 6 bases from V and 6 from J; bases not matched to a gene: 18. The germline V gene has CDR1 SGDLS and CDR2 YYNGEE. There are 17 residues in the CDR3. The CDR3 nucleotides read TGTGCCAGCACCACCGGACAGGGGCGCGTCCAAGATAATGGCTACACCTTC. It is translated as CASTTGQGRVQDNGYTF.

This clone was counted once. The V and J genes are TRBV20-1 and TRBJ2-1; the match to TRBD2 covers 7 bases. V was pared by 3 bases and J by 2 bases, with 10 bases of the junction left unmatched. This CDR3 is built from 16 residues. CDR1 is DFQATT and CDR2 is SNEGSKA in the germline V gene (reference sequence). The CDR3 DNA sequence: TGCAGTGCTAGTCTCGGTGGCGCGGGAGCCTACAATGAGCAGTTCTTC. Translated, it gives CSASLGGAGAYNEQFF.